This passage covers 11 T cell receptor beta chains from one sample sequenced in a study of blood T cell repertoires in COVID-19. Clones were read by immunoSEQ multiplex PCR, and TCRdb kept only the in-frame ones, dropping some. This sample has more than 45,000 clones; about 86% occur once, and the top ten carry 2.5% to 3%. Source material: peripheral blood. The receptors were gathered from a woman over 75 with acute or convalescent COVID-19.

This clone was counted only a few times. The CDR3 protein is CASSPHSVAGETQYF. The CDR3 nucleotides are TGCGCCAGCAGCCCGCATTCGGTAGCCGGGGAGACCCAGTACTTC. The chain employs TRBV4-1 and TRBJ2-5; D uncertain. Between the trimmed V and J ends, which lost 4 bases and 5 bases, there was a span of 17 bases. The CDR3 covers 15 residues. CDR1 MGHRA and CDR2 YSYEKL come from the germline V gene.

The rearrangement links TRBV3-1 (or the pseudogene TRBV3-2) to TRBJ2-1; 16 bases agree with TRBD2. The CDR3 length is 14 residues. V gave up 8 bases and J gave up 7 bases; unmatched junction bases: 2. Germline loops: CDR1 LGHDT, CDR2 YNNKEL (reference sequence). In DNA, the CDR3 is TGTGCCAGCTCGGGACTAGCGGGGGGGAATGAGCAGTTCTTC. Protein product: CASSGLAGGNEQFF.

This clone was observed a handful of times. The chain carries TRBV3-1 (or the pseudogene TRBV3-2) and TRBJ1-3; 10 nucleotides match TRBD1. Germline CDR1 and CDR2: LGHDT and YNNKEL (reference sequence). CDR3 length: 13 amino acids. Unmatched junction bases numbered 2, after V lost 4 bases and J lost 8 bases. The CDR3 DNA reads as TGTGCCAGCAGCCGAGGACAGGGGGACACCATATATTTT. As protein: CASSRGQGDTIYF.

This rearrangement joins TRBV5-1 to TRBJ1-4; 10 nucleotides line up with TRBD1. This CDR3 has 15 residues. Germline V gives CDR1 SGHRS, CDR2 YFSETQ. The junction had 6 bases not matched to a gene; V was cut back by 4 bases and J by 6 bases. The CDR3, as DNA: TGCGCCAGCAGCAAGGACAGGGGGGCTGATGAAAAACTGTTTTTT. Translated: CASSKDRGADEKLFF.

The chain uses TRBV4-1 and TRBJ1-1; weak D call: TRBD1 (6 bases). The CDR3 consists of 13 residues. The V and J ends lost 2 bases and 11 bases respectively, with 15 bases between them. Germline CDR1 and CDR2: MGHRA and YSYEKL. The CDR3 DNA is TGCGCCAGCAGCCAAAAACAGGGAATGCGGGCTTTCTTT. Its translation is CASSQKQGMRAFF.

CDR3 DNA: TGTGCCAGTAGTATAGGTGGACAGATCAATCAGCCCCAGCATTTT. It encodes CASSIGGQINQPQHF. The rearrangement joins TRBV19 to TRBJ1-5; D perhaps matches TRBD1 (6 bases). This CDR3 is 15 amino acids long. CDR1 LNHDA and CDR2 SQIVND come from the germline V gene (reference sequence). The V end lost 1 base, the J end lost 3 bases, and 10 bases lay between the germline ends.

This chain connects TRBV5-6 to TRBJ2-7; weak D call: TRBD1 (6 bases). Germline V CDR1 and CDR2: SGHDT, YYEEEE. The CDR3 consists of 13 residues. V gave up 2 bases and J gave up 2 bases, with 8 bases separating them. The CDR3 DNA follows: TGTGCCAGCAGCTTAGGGACAACCTACGAGCAGTACTTC. It encodes CASSLGTTYEQYF.

This chain links TRBV15 with TRBJ1-4; no clear D gene. The CDR3 loop spans 17 amino acids. V lost 4 bases to trimming and J lost 2 bases, with 17 bases between them. Germline values: CDR1 LNHNV, CDR2 YYDKDF (reference sequence). CDR3 region: CATSTEGVLRTNEKLFF. In DNA form, the CDR3 reads TGTGCCACCAGCACTGAAGGAGTCCTCCGGACTAATGAAAAACTGTTTTTT.

The chain employs TRBV3-1 (or the pseudogene TRBV3-2) and TRBJ2-3, with TRBD2 identical over 7 bases. CDR3 length: 15 amino acids. CDR1 and CDR2 from the germline V gene are LGHDT and YNNKEL (reference sequence). With V trimmed by 1 base and J by 6 bases, 7 bases remained unmatched. The CDR3 coding sequence is TGTGCCAGCAGCCAAGGAAGCGGGGCTCCGGATACGCAGTATTTT. This encodes CASSQGSGAPDTQYF.

The chain combines TRBV9 with TRBJ1-2; 10 bases agree with TRBD1. Looked up from germline, CDR1 is SGDLS and CDR2 is YYNGEE. The CDR3 extends over 15 amino acids. With V trimmed by 4 bases and J by 4 bases, 7 bases remained unmatched. The CDR3 is CASSYRQGAFYGYTF. CDR3 coding DNA: TGTGCCAGCAGCTACCGACAGGGGGCGTTCTATGGCTACACCTTC.

The rearrangement uses TRBV5-1 and TRBJ1-2, with a weak D call TRBD1 (5 bases). The CDR3 has 14 residues. V lost 1 base and J 1 base, leaving 8 bases between the germline ends. Germline V lookup: CDR1 SGHRS, CDR2 YFSETQ. CDR3 bases: TGCGCCAGCAGCTTGAGGGGTGGTAACTATGGCTACACCTTC. This encodes CASSLRGGNYGYTF. The whole variable domain, filled in from reference TRBV5-1 and TRBJ1-2, reads KAGVTQTPRYLIKTRGQQVTLSCSPISGHRSVSWYQQTPGQGLQFLFEYFSETQRNKGNFPGRFSGRQFSNSRSEMNVSTLELGDSALYLCASSLRGGNYGYTFGSGTRLTVV.